This T cell receptor (beta chain) came from a study of chemoradiotherapy in HPV16-positive cancers. Study-level background: A couple of HPV16-positive patients' cells yielded candidate HPV-specific clones and common motifs.

The CDR3 spans 13 residues. The V and J ends lost 7 bases and 2 bases respectively, with 8 bases between them. The germline V gene encodes CDR1 SGHDN and CDR2 FVKESK. TCRdb's copy holds only in-frame clones and misses some; the assay was immunoSEQ multiplex PCR. Found here are about 25,000 clones, approximately 92% of them singletons; the top ten hold 22%. The sequence came from a human donor with HPV-associated anogenital cancer. The material sequenced was blood, taken from a patient who underwent chemoradiotherapy. The V gene is TRBV14, the J gene TRBJ2-2; D uncertain. DNA of the CDR3: TGTGCCAGCACCTACAGTAACACCGGGGAGCTGTTTTTT. It codes for CASTYSNTGELFF.